This TCR beta chain was observed in a study of post-analysis software for immune sequencing data. Looking at the study overall: In terms of disease course, relapsing-remitting, secondary progressive and progressive-relapsing multiple sclerosis were included. General observations from the study: Compared against controls, patients with multiple sclerosis displayed significantly lower normalized Chao1 diversity. Controls showed lower frequencies than patients for five TRBV segments, and TRBV5-6, TRBV5-1 and TRBV20-1 were among these.

Presence of unique molecular identifiers characterized the TCR beta cDNA libraries. TCRdb itself ran the PCR reads through MiXCR, one entry per CDR3 protein. The table lists a few hundred thousand distinct CDR3 sequences, roughly 40% of them singletons, with 7.6% in the top ten. Germline V CDR1 and CDR2: SGHRS, YFSETQ. The CDR3 totals 14 residues. Concerning this clonotype: What it recognizes is unknown. At one of its ends the junction is not consistent with the germline gene, which may arise from a read error.

Sequences were obtained from blood. This clonotype was obtained from a girl between 2 and 10 years old with multiple sclerosis. The V call is TRBV5-1, the J call TRBJ2-1, with 9 bases identical to TRBD2. The CDR3 region has the DNA TGCGCCGGCAGCTTGGATGCGGGGGGGAATGAGCAGTTCTTC. It yields the protein CAGSLDAGGNEQFF.